The source of this T cell receptor beta chain is a study of blood T cells in healthy people across ages. Across the study: With template switching, about one barcoded beta molecule was captured per two T cells. Study findings and constraints: Greater diversity and more naive CD4+ cells were seen in long-lived donors than in aged donors. Per million T cells, TCR beta diversity dropped roughly linearly as age increased.

The CDR3 is 19 amino acids. CDR1 is DFQATT and CDR2 is SNEGSKA in the germline V gene (reference sequence). The table lists this clonotype with a count of one. The antigen remains unidentified. The second PCR ran roughly 6 to 11 cycles with a sample-barcoded 5' primer and J-beta primers. Every individual sample yielded 2.5 million or more paired-end reads (each containing CDR3). TCRdb re-analysed the 5' RACE reads in MiXCR, keeping a single row per CDR3 protein. Among roughly 730,000 distinct CDR3 sequences listed, roughly 50% were seen once. The chain couples TRBV20-1 to TRBJ2-5; TRBD1 matches at 9 bases. Judging by the DNA end, TRBJ2-7 fits better; the J call may be wrong. This clonotype originated in a man aged 35-49 years in good health. Input material: blood. CDR3 amino acids: CSARYTTGGNLLFTYEQYF. The CDR3 DNA is TGCAGTGCTAGGTACACGACAGGGGGTAACCTCCTCTTCACCTACGAGCAGTACTTC.